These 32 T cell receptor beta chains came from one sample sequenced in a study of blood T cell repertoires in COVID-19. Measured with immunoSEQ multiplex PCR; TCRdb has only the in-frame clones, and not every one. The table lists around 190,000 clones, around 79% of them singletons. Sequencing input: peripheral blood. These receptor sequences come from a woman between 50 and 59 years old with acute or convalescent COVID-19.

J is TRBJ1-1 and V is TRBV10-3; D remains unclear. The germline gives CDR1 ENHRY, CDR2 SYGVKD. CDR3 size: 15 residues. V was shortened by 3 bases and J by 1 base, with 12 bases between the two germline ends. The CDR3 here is CAISEASLGNTEAFF. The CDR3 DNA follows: TGTGCCATCAGTGAAGCGAGTTTGGGGAACACTGAAGCTTTCTTT.

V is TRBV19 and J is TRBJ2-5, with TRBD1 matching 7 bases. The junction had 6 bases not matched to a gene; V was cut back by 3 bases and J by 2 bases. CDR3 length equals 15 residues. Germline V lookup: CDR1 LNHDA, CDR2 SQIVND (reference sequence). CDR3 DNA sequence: TGTGCCAGTAGTATCGGCAGGGGGTTTCAAGAGACCCAGTACTTC. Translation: CASSIGRGFQETQYF.

The CDR3 loop reads CAWSTTGQGNSPLHF. For the CDR3, the DNA is TGTGCCTGGAGTACCACGGGACAGGGTAATTCACCCCTCCACTTT. This rearrangement joins TRBV30 to TRBJ1-6, with 9 bases that match TRBD1. V shed 2 bases and J 6 bases; nucleotides not matched to a gene: 5. Germline V gene data show CDR1 as GTSNPN and CDR2 as SVGIG (reference sequence). The CDR3 is 15 residues long.

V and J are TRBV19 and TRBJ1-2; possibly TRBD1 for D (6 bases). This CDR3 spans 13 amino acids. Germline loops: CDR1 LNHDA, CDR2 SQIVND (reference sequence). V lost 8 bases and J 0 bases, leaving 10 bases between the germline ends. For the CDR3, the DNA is TGTGCCAGTTCCGAGGGGGCTAACTATGGCTACACCTTC. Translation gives CASSEGANYGYTF.

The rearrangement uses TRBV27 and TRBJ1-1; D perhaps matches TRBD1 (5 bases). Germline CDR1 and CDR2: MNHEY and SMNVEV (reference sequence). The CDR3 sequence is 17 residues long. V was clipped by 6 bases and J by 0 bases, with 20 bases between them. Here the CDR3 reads CASRGQVLGIMNTEAFF. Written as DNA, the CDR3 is TGTGCCAGCAGGGGGCAGGTTCTGGGTATTATGAACACTGAAGCTTTCTTT.

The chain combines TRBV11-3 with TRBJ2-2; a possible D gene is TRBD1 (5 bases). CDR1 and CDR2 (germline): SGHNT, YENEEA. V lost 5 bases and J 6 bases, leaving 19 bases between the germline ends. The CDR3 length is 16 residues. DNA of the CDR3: TGTGCCAGCAGCCGCATTTTAGGGCAGGGCCCCGGGGAGCTGTTTTTT. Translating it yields CASSRILGQGPGELFF. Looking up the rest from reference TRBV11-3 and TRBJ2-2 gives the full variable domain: EAGVVQSPRYKIIEKKQPVAFWCNPISGHNTLYWYLQNLGQGPELLIRYENEEAVDDSQLPKDRFSAERLKGVDSTLKIQPAELGDSAVYLCASSRILGQGPGELFFGEGSRLTVL.

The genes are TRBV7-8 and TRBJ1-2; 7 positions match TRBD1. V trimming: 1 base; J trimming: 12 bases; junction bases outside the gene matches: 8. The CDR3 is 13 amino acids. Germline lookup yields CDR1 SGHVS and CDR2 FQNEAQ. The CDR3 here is CASSLVRDRFHTF. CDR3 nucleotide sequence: TGTGCCAGCAGCTTAGTACGGGACAGATTTCACACCTTC. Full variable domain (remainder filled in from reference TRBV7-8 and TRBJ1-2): GAGVSQSPRYKVAKRGQDVALRCDPISGHVSLFWYQQALGQGPEFLTYFQNEAQLDKSGLPSDRFFAERPEGSVSTLKIQRTQQEDSAVYLCASSLVRDRFHTFGSGTRLTVV.

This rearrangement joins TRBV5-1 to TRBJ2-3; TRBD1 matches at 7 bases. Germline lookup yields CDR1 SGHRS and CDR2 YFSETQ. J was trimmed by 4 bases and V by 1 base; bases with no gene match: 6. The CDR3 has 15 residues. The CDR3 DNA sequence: TGCGCCAGCAGCTTGATGACAGGGCAAGCAGATACGCAGTATTTT. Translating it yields CASSLMTGQADTQYF.

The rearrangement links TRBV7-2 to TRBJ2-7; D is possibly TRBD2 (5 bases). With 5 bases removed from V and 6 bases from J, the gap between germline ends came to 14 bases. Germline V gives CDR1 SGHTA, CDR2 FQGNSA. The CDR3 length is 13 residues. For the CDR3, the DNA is TGTGCCAGCAGCCCCCTAGTCGGACTCGAGCAGTACTTC. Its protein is CASSPLVGLEQYF.

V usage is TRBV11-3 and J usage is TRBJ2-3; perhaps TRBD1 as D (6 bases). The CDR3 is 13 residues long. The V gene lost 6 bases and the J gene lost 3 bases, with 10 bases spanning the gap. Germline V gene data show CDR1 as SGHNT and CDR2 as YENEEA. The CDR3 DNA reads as TGTGCCAGCAGACCCAGGGGAACAGATACGCAGTATTTT. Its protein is CASRPRGTDTQYF.

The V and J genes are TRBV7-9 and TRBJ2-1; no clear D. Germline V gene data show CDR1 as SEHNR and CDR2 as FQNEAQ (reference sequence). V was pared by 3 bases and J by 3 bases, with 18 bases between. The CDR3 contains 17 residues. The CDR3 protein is CASSFLLTDPFYNEQFF. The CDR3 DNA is TGTGCCAGCAGCTTTTTACTGACTGATCCCTTCTACAATGAGCAGTTCTTC.

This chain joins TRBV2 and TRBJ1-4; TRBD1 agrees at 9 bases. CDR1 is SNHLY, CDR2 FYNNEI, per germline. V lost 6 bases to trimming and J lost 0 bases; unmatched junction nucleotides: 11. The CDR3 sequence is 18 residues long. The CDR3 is CASSRDRVKVATNEKLFF. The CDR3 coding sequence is TGTGCCAGCAGCCGGGACAGGGTGAAGGTAGCAACTAATGAAAAACTGTTTTTT.

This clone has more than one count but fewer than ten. The CDR3 coding sequence is TGTGCCAGCTCGCGACAGGACTACGAGCAGTACTTC. Amino acid sequence: CASSRQDYEQYF. V and J are TRBV18 and TRBJ2-7; a possible D gene is TRBD1 (6 bases). The length of the CDR3 is 12 residues. Trimming shortened V by 6 bases and J by 3 bases, and 9 bases separated the two germline ends. Per the germline V gene, CDR1 is KGHSH and CDR2 is LQKENI.

The CDR3 spells CASSSHIGGNTEAFF. In DNA form, the CDR3 reads TGTGCCAGCAGTAGTCACATTGGAGGCAACACTGAAGCTTTCTTT. The chain couples TRBV6-6 to TRBJ1-1; D remains ambiguous. The germline V and J ends were trimmed by 5 bases and 2 bases, with 15 bases remaining between them. This CDR3 region has 15 residues. The germline gives CDR1 MNHNY, CDR2 SVGAGI (reference sequence).

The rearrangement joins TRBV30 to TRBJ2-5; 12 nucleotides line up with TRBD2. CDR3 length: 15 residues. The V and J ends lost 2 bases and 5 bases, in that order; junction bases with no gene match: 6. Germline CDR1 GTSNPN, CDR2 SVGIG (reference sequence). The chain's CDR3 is CAWSLPSGGGETQYF. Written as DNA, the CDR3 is TGTGCCTGGAGTCTTCCTAGCGGGGGGGGTGAGACCCAGTACTTC. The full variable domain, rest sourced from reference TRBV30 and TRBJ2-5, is SQTIHQWPATLVQPVGSPLSLECTVEGTSNPNLYWYRQAAGRGLQLLFYSVGIGQISSEVPQNLSASRPQDRQFILSSKKLLLSDSGFYLCAWSLPSGGGETQYFGPGTRLLVL.

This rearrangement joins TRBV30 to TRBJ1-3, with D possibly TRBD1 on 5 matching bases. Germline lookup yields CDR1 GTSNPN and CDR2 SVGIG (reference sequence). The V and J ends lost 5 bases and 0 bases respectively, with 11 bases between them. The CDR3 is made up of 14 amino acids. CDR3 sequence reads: CAWYKGISGNTIYF. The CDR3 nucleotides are TGTGCCTGGTACAAGGGGATCTCTGGAAACACCATATATTTT.

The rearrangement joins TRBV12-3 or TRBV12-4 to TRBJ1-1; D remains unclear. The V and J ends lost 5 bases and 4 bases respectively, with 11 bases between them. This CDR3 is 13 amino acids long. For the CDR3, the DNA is TGTGCCAGCAGTCCAAGCCGTTTCACTGAAGCTTTCTTT. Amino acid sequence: CASSPSRFTEAFF.

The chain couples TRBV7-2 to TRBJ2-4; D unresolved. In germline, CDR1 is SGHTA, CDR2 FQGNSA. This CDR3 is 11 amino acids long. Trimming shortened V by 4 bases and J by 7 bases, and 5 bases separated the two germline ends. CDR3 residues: CASSSQNIQYF. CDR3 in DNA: TGTGCCAGCAGCTCCCAGAACATTCAGTACTTC.

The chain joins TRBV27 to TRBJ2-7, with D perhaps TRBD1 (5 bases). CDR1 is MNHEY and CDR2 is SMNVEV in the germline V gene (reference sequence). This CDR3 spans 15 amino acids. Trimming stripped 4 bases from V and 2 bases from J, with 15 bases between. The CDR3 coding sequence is TGTGCCAGCAGTTCCCCTAGACAGATCCCCTACGAGCAGTACTTC. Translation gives CASSSPRQIPYEQYF.

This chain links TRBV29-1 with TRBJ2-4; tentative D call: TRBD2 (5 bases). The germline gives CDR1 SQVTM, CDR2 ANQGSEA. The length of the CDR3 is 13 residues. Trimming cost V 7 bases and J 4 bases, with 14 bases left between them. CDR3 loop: CSGGGDGKNIQYF. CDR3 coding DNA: TGCAGCGGTGGAGGAGACGGGAAAAACATTCAGTACTTC.

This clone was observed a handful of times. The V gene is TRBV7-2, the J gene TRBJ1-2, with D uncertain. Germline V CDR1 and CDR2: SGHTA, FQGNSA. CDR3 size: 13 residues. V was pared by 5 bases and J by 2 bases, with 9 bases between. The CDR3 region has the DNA TGTGCCAGCAGCCTCGACGGGAACTATGGCTACACCTTC. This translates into CASSLDGNYGYTF.

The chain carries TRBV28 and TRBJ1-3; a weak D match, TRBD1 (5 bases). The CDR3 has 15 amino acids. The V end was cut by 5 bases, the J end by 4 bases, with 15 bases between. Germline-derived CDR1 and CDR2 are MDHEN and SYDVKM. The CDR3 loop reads CASSPPGARGNTIYF. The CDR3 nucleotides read TGTGCCAGCAGTCCCCCTGGGGCGAGGGGAAACACCATATATTTT.

CDR3 DNA sequence: TGTGCCAGCTCCTGGGGGACTAGGCCGATCTACGAGCAGTACTTC. Protein sequence: CASSWGTRPIYEQYF. V is TRBV18 and J is TRBJ2-7, with TRBD2 identical over 8 bases. The CDR3 runs 15 residues. CDR1 KGHSH and CDR2 LQKENI come from the germline V gene. The V segment lost 6 bases and the J segment 3 bases; nucleotides outside the gene matches: 10.

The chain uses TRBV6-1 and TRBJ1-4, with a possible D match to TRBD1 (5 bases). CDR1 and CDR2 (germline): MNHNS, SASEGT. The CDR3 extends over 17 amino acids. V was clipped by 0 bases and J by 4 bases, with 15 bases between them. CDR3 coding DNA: TGTGCCAGCAGTGAAGCGAGAACACCTAGGGGTAATGAAAAACTGTTTTTT. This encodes CASSEARTPRGNEKLFF.

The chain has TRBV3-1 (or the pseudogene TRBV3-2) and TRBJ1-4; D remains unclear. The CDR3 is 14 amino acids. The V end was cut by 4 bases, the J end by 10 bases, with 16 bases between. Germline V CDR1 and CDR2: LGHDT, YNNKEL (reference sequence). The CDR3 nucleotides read TGTGCCAGCAGCCCCGACACCGATATCGGAAAACTGTTTTTT. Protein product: CASSPDTDIGKLFF.

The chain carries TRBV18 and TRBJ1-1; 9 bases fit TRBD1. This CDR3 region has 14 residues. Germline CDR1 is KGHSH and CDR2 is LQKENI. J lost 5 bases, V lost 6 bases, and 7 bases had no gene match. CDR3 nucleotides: TGTGCCAGCTCTCCCGACAGGGGGAGAACTGAAGCTTTCTTT. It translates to CASSPDRGRTEAFF.

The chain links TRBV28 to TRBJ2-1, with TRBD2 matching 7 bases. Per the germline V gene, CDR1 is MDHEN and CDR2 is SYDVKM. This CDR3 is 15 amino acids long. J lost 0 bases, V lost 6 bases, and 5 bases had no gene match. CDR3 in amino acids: CASRRAGSSYNEQFF. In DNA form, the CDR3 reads TGTGCCAGCAGACGAGCGGGGAGCTCCTACAATGAGCAGTTCTTC.

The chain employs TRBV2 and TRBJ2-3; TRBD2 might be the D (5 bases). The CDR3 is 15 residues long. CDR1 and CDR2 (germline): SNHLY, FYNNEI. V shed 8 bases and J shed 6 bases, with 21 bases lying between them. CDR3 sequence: CASGESGSQFDTQYF. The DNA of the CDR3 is TGTGCCAGCGGGGAATCGGGGTCCCAATTTGATACGCAGTATTTT.

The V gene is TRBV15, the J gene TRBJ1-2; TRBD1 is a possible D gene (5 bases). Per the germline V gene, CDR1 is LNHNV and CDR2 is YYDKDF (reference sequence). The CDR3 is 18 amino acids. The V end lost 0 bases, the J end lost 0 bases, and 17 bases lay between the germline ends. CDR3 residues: CATSRDRAPKGSNYGYTF. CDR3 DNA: TGTGCCACCAGCAGAGATCGAGCACCTAAGGGGTCTAACTATGGCTACACCTTC.

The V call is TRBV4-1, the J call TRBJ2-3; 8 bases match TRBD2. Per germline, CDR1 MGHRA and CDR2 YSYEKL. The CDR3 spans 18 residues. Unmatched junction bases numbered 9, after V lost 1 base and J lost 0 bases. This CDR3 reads CASSQVERRTSSTDTQYF. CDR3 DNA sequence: TGCGCCAGCAGCCAAGTCGAGAGGCGGACTAGCAGCACAGATACGCAGTATTTT.

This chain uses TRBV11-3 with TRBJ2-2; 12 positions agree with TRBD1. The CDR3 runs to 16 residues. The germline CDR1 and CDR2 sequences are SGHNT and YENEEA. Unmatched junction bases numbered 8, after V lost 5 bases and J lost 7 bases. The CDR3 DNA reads TGTGCCAGCAGCCCCCGGGACAGGGGGCTGGGCGGGGAGCTGTTTTTT. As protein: CASSPRDRGLGGELFF. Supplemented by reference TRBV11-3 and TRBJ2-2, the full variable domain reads EAGVVQSPRYKIIEKKQPVAFWCNPISGHNTLYWYLQNLGQGPELLIRYENEEAVDDSQLPKDRFSAERLKGVDSTLKIQPAELGDSAVYLCASSPRDRGLGGELFFGEGSRLTVL.

The CDR3 sequence is CASSVAGGREKLFF. In DNA form, the CDR3 reads TGTGCCAGCAGCGTCGCAGGGGGAAGGGAAAAACTGTTTTTT. V gene TRBV9 combines with J gene TRBJ1-4; 7 bases are a match to TRBD1. J was trimmed by 8 bases and V by 2 bases; bases with no gene match: 6. CDR3 length: 14 residues. Germline loops: CDR1 SGDLS, CDR2 YYNGEE.